This is a list of T cell receptor beta chains from one sample in a study of blood T cell repertoires in COVID-19. TCRdb's copy holds only in-frame clones and misses some; the assay was immunoSEQ multiplex PCR. The sample includes under 150,000 clones, 70% to 85% seen only once; the top ten take roughly 9%. Sequenced sample: peripheral blood. These TCRs come from a woman older than 75 in a cohort sampled during active or convalescent COVID-19. Each CDR3 is given with its conserved first and last residue. The order of the fields is CDR3 DNA, CDR3 protein, D gene, J gene, clone size, V gene. D genes are given only for firm matches. Size tells how often a clone was seen (once, few, many) or the class of an expanded clone, and some rows leave it out.

CDR3 DNA: TGTGCCAGCACCGGGGGCGGGAGTAATGAAAAACTGTTTTTT
CDR3 protein: CASTGGGSNEKLFF
D gene: NA
J gene: TRBJ1-4
clone size: NA
V gene: TRBV28

CDR3 DNA: TGTGCCAGCAGCGCGGGGATCCAAGAGACCCAGTACTTC
CDR3 protein: CASSAGIQETQYF
D gene: NA
J gene: TRBJ2-5
clone size: NA
V gene: TRBV7-9

CDR3 DNA: TGTGCCAGCAGCCGGGGACAGGGCTATGGCTACACCTTC
CDR3 protein: CASSRGQGYGYTF
D gene: TRBD1
J gene: TRBJ1-2
clone size: NA
V gene: TRBV7-9

CDR3 DNA: TGCAGCGTTGAAGGAGACGGGAACGAGCAGTACTTC
CDR3 protein: CSVEGDGNEQYF
D gene: NA
J gene: TRBJ2-7
clone size: NA
V gene: TRBV29-1

CDR3 DNA: TGTGCCAGCAGCTTATACGGGTCCGAGCTGTTTTTT
CDR3 protein: CASSLYGSELFF
D gene: NA
J gene: TRBJ2-2
clone size: few
V gene: TRBV7-9

CDR3 DNA: TGTGCCAGCAGCTTAGTCGGGACATACAATGAGCAGTTCTTC
CDR3 protein: CASSLVGTYNEQFF
D gene: NA
J gene: TRBJ2-1
clone size: NA
V gene: TRBV11-2

CDR3 DNA: TGTGCCAGTAGTCTTCGGGGTCGCACCTATAATTCACCCCTCCACTTT
CDR3 protein: CASSLRGRTYNSPLHF
D gene: NA
J gene: TRBJ1-6
clone size: NA
V gene: TRBV19

CDR3 DNA: TGTGCCAGCAGCCCACTACTTTTTCCAGATACGCAGTATTTT
CDR3 protein: CASSPLLFPDTQYF
D gene: NA
J gene: TRBJ2-3
clone size: NA
V gene: TRBV5-4

CDR3 DNA: TGTGCCAGCAGTGGTTGGCGGGGGGGCACAGATACGCAGTATTTT
CDR3 protein: CASSGWRGGTDTQYF
D gene: TRBD2
J gene: TRBJ2-3
clone size: once
V gene: TRBV2

CDR3 DNA: TGTGCCAGCAGTCTCGGGACTAGCGGGGGGAAACCCTACGAGCAGTACTTC
CDR3 protein: CASSLGTSGGKPYEQYF
D gene: TRBD2
J gene: TRBJ2-7
clone size: NA
V gene: TRBV28

CDR3 DNA: TGTGCCAGCTCCCCGGGACAGAACACTGAAGCTTTCTTT
CDR3 protein: CASSPGQNTEAFF
D gene: NA
J gene: TRBJ1-1
clone size: NA
V gene: TRBV18

CDR3 DNA: TGTGCCAGCTCACCTCTCGTGAACACTGAAGCTTTCTTT
CDR3 protein: CASSPLVNTEAFF
D gene: NA
J gene: TRBJ1-1
clone size: NA
V gene: TRBV18

CDR3 DNA: TGTGCCAGCAGTTTTACAGGGGGGATGAACACTGAAGCTTTCTTT
CDR3 protein: CASSFTGGMNTEAFF
D gene: TRBD1
J gene: TRBJ1-1
clone size: NA
V gene: TRBV7-2

CDR3 DNA: TGTGCCAGCTCACCGGACACTCCAGATACGCAGTATTTT
CDR3 protein: CASSPDTPDTQYF
D gene: NA
J gene: TRBJ2-3
clone size: NA
V gene: TRBV18

CDR3 DNA: TGTGCCAGCAGTGACGAAAACAGGGGAGGTAGGGGCTACACCTTC
CDR3 protein: CASSDENRGGRGYTF
D gene: TRBD1
J gene: TRBJ1-2
clone size: NA
V gene: TRBV6-1

CDR3 DNA: TGTGCCAGCAGTGAACAGGGGCCCTTAGGGAATTCACCCCTCCACTTT
CDR3 protein: CASSEQGPLGNSPLHF
D gene: TRBD1
J gene: TRBJ1-6
clone size: few
V gene: TRBV6-4